The present entry profiles one T cell receptor beta chain with its context. As yet, its antigen is unknown. Assay used: immunoSEQ multiplex PCR; TCRdb lists only in-frame clones, some missing. The sample consists of over 25,000 clones, less than 85% of them appearing once. These data come from a study of PD-1 blockade in classical Hodgkin lymphoma. Study conclusions and caveats: Patients with an early start, nivolumab under 1 year after ASCT, were excluded. Complete responders possessed baseline diversity comparable to newly diagnosed patients. The study found that TCR diversity rose significantly by C4D1 in CD4+ but not CD8+ cells. Repertoire differences have undefined causes, possibly disease activity or prior therapy.

Germline V gene data show CDR1 as LNHDA and CDR2 as SQIVND (reference sequence). The V end lost 3 bases, the J end lost 0 bases, and 11 bases lay between the germline ends. CDR3 length: 15 amino acids. Every patient relapsed after autologous stem cell transplantation, and brentuximab vedotin exposure varied. The material was peripheral blood mononuclear cells (PBMCs), obtained before the second cycle of nivolumab. The chain recombines TRBV19 with TRBJ1-2; D call uncertain. The sequence was collected from a human donor with classical Hodgkin lymphoma. The CDR3 sequence is CASSMKGIANYGYTF. DNA of the CDR3: TGTGCCAGTAGTATGAAAGGGATAGCTAACTATGGCTACACCTTC.